These T cell receptor beta chains were read from a single sample in a study of cytomegalovirus exposure and HLA in healthy donors. Produced via immunoSEQ multiplex PCR; TCRdb's table is partial and in-frame only. The table records about 170,000 clones, approximately 76% of them present only once. The material sequenced was PBMCs. The receptors here all came from a woman aged 18-29 years in good health and CMV-seropositive. CDR3s include the opening cysteine and the closing phenylalanine or tryptophan. The D gene is left open where the match is weak. Some rows mark clone size as missing; the rest say once, few, many or name a class of expanded clone.

CDR3 DNA,CDR3 protein,D gene,J gene,V gene,clone size
TGTGCCAGCAGCCTGATCGGACCCACTAGCGGACAAGAGACCCAGTACTTC,CASSLIGPTSGQETQYF,TRBD2,TRBJ2-5,TRBV2,NA
TGCAGTGCCTTCAGGGCAGATACGCAGTATTTT,CSAFRADTQYF,NA,TRBJ2-3,TRBV20-1,once
TGTGCCAGCAGCTTAGCGGGACAGGTCCGGCTCTATGGCTACACCTTC,CASSLAGQVRLYGYTF,TRBD1,TRBJ1-2,TRBV7-2,NA
TGTGCCAGCACCCCCAATCTAGGGGTAAGGGACACTGAAGCTTTCTTT,CASTPNLGVRDTEAFF,NA,TRBJ1-1,TRBV4-2,NA
TGTGCCAGCAGTGACCCCCCGGACAGGGGGCGCGATGAAAAACTGTTTTTT,CASSDPPDRGRDEKLFF,TRBD1,TRBJ1-4,TRBV25-1,few
TGTGCCAGTAGCCCCCAACGGGACAGGGGATCCTACGAGCAGTACTTC,CASSPQRDRGSYEQYF,TRBD1,TRBJ2-7,TRBV19,NA
TGTGCCAGCAGCGCCCGGGACAGAGGAAGAAACTATGGCTACACCTTC,CASSARDRGRNYGYTF,TRBD1,TRBJ1-2,TRBV9,NA
TGTGCCAGCGGCCGACCAGGGACTAGCTCCTCCGGGGAGCTGTTTTTT,CASGRPGTSSSGELFF,TRBD2,TRBJ2-2,TRBV5-6,NA
TGTGCCAGCAGCGCGGACAGGGCCGAAGAGCAGTACTTC,CASSADRAEEQYF,TRBD1,TRBJ2-7,TRBV2,NA
TGTGCCAGCAGTTCGAGGGCCCCTAATAATTCACCCCTCCACTTT,CASSSRAPNNSPLHF,NA,TRBJ1-6,TRBV7-8,NA
TGTGCCAGCACCCCGGGGGGGTCCTCCCACGAGCAGTACTTC,CASTPGGSSHEQYF,TRBD2,TRBJ2-7,TRBV11-2,NA
TGTGCCAGCAGTGACTCAACGGGGGGCGATTCACCCCTCCACTTT,CASSDSTGGDSPLHF,NA,TRBJ1-6,TRBV6-4,few
TGTGCCATCAGTGGCGGTGGGGCGGGGCAAGAGACCCAGTACTTC,CAISGGGAGQETQYF,NA,TRBJ2-5,TRBV10-3,few
TGTGCCACATCATCGTCGGCTGAAGCTTTCTTT,CATSSSAEAFF,NA,TRBJ1-1,TRBV10-3,NA
TGTGCCAGTAGTATTCAAGCCCCTACCTCTGCAGGTACGCAGTATTTT,CASSIQAPTSAGTQYF,NA,TRBJ2-3,TRBV19,NA
TGTGCCAGCAGACCACTACAGGGGGCGGCGCAGTTCTTC,CASRPLQGAAQFF,TRBD1,TRBJ2-1,TRBV6-6,NA
TGCGCCAGCAGCTTGCCTAGCGGGGAGCAGTTCTTC,CASSLPSGEQFF,TRBD2,TRBJ2-1,TRBV5-1,NA
TGCGCCAGCAGCTTGGAAGGGGGCGCGAACGGGGAGCTGTTTTTT,CASSLEGGANGELFF,TRBD1,TRBJ2-2,TRBV5-1,NA
TGTGCCAGCAGCGGGGGGTTGACTGAAGCTTTCTTT,CASSGGLTEAFF,NA,TRBJ1-1,TRBV6-1,NA
TGTGCCTGCTCCCCTGTTAGCGGGGACGTAGGTGGGCAGTTCTTC,CACSPVSGDVGGQFF,TRBD2,TRBJ2-1,TRBV6-4,NA
TGTGCCAGCAAACAAGACAGGGCGAATTCACCCCTCCACTTT,CASKQDRANSPLHF,TRBD1,TRBJ1-6,TRBV28,NA
TGTGCCAGCAGCCTAGGGCGAGGGTCCTACGAGCAGTACTTC,CASSLGRGSYEQYF,NA,TRBJ2-7,TRBV7-2,NA
TGTGCCAGCAGCTCGGACAGGTTCTTCTCCTACGAGCAGTACTTC,CASSSDRFFSYEQYF,TRBD1,TRBJ2-7,TRBV5-6,NA
TGTGCCAGCAGCTCCTACAGAGGGGGCGACGAGACCCAGTACTTC,CASSSYRGGDETQYF,TRBD1,TRBJ2-5,TRBV5-8,NA
TGTGCCAGCAGCTTGGGGGACAGTGCTAACTATGGCTACACCTTC,CASSLGDSANYGYTF,TRBD1,TRBJ1-2,TRBV9,NA
TGTGCCAGCAGCTTACTTAAGGGGGATTCACCCCTCCACTTT,CASSLLKGDSPLHF,NA,TRBJ1-6,TRBV11-2,NA
TGTGCCAGCAGGCCAGGGACAGAGAACACTGAAGCTTTCTTT,CASRPGTENTEAFF,TRBD1,TRBJ1-1,TRBV2,NA
TGCGCCAGCCGCGGTGAGGGAGGGTATGGCTACACCTTC,CASRGEGGYGYTF,NA,TRBJ1-2,TRBV5-1,NA